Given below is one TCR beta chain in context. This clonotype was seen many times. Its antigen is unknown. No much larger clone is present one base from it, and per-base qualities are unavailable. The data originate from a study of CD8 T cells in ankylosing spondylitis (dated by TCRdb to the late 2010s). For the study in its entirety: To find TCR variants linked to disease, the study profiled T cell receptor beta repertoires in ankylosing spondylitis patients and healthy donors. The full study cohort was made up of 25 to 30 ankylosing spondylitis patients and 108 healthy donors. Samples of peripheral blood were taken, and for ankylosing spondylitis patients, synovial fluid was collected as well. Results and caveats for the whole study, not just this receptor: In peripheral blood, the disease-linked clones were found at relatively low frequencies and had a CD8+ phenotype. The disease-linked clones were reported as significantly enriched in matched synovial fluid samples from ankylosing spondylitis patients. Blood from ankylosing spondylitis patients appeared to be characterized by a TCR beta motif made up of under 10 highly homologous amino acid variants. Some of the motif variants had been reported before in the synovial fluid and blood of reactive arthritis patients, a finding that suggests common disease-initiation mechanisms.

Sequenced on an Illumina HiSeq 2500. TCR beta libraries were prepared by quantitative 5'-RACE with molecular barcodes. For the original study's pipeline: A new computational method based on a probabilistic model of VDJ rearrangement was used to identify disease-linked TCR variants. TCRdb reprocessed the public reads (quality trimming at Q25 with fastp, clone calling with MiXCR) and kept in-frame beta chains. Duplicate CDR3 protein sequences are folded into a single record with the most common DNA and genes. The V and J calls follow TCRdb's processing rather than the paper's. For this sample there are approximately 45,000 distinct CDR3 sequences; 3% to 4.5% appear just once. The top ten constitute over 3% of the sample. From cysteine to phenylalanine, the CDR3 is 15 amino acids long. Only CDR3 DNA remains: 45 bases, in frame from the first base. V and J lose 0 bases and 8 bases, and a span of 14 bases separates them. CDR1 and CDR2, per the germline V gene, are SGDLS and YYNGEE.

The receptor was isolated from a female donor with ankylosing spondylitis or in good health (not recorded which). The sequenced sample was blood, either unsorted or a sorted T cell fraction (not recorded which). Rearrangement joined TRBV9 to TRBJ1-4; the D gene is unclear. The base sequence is TGTGCCAGCAGCGTAGCGTCCCCGTTGGGAGAAAAACTGTTTTTT. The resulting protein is CASSVASPLGEKLFF.